This T cell receptor beta chain was documented in a study of identical twins. Trimming removed 8 bases from V and 4 bases from J; junction bases left unmatched: 5. This CDR3 comprises 14 residues. TCRdb redid the calling of the 5' RACE reads with MiXCR, one entry per CDR3 protein. The table lists 510,000 or so distinct CDR3 sequences, over 12% of them singletons. This clonotype was seen a few times. Separately, the same data were catalogued under a study of yellow fever vaccine responses in identical twins.

The chain combines TRBV12-3 or TRBV12-4 with TRBJ2-7; 13 nucleotides match TRBD2. The sequence came from a woman aged 18-29 years in good health. Sequencing used CD4+ T cells sorted from blood. CDR3 residues: CASRLAGGGYEQYF. In nucleotides, the CDR3 is TGTGCCAGCCGACTAGCGGGAGGTGGTTACGAGCAGTACTTC.